These 8 T cell receptor beta chains were sequenced from one sample in a study of Ad26.COV2.S vaccination and SARS-CoV-2 variants (dated by TCRdb to the early 2020s). The library was built by means of the immunoSEQ multiplex PCR assay. TCRdb obtained this table from immuneACCESS and retained in-frame rearrangements with V and J assigned. These tables miss some clones; where compared with another copy, unresolved V genes account for less than half of the shortfall, and the remainder is unexplained. This sample comprises 400,000 to 450,000 clones, 75% to 95% of them detected only once. The ten most abundant clones make up 12% of the sample. Explained via the paper, the treatment or condition label denotes: roughly 19 received Ad26.COV2.S at low or high dose, single or two shots; 5 received placebo; per-sample allocation not given. For vaccine and placebo recipients, repertoires were sequenced using samples collected on day 63 after the first injection.

The sample was peripheral blood, taken in a trial of Ad26.COV2.S vaccine versus placebo. The receptors stem from a person aged 18-60 years who received the Ad26.COV2.S COVID-19 vaccine or a placebo.

V is TRBV11-2 and J is TRBJ2-5, with 9 bases lining up with TRBD1. Germline trimming cut 5 bases from V and 2 bases from J; bases unmatched to any gene: 6. Germline CDR1 SGHAT, CDR2 FQNNGV. The CDR3 totals 15 residues. The CDR3 region is CASSRTGTGQETQYF. CDR3 DNA sequence: TGTGCCAGCAGCCGGACCGGGACAGGGCAAGAGACCCAGTACTTC.

The chain has TRBV21-1 and TRBJ1-1. TRBV21-1 is listed as a pseudogene. This CDR3 contains 15 residues. Written as DNA, the CDR3 is TGTGCCAGCAGCGCCCGGACGGGGAAGAACACTGAAGCTTTCTTT. Protein product: CASSARTGKNTEAFF.

This clone has just one count. The chain joins TRBV18 to TRBJ2-5, with D perhaps TRBD1 (6 bases). TRBJ2-7 matches the DNA end more closely, so the J call is doubtful. The CDR3 totals 14 residues. CDR1 KGHSH and CDR2 LQKENI come from the germline V gene. The CDR3 DNA is TGTGCCAGCTCTATATCTAGGGACACCTACGAGCAGTACTTC. Residues: CASSISRDTYEQYF.

J is TRBJ2-3 and V is TRBV6-5, with 12 nucleotides matching TRBD2. Germline V gene sequence: CDR1 MNHEY, CDR2 SVGAGI. This CDR3 is built from 13 residues. V was pared by 9 bases and J by 5 bases, with 3 bases of the junction left unmatched. The CDR3 is CASRLAGEDTQYF. The CDR3 DNA sequence: TGTGCCAGTAGACTAGCGGGAGAAGATACGCAGTATTTT.

The chain employs TRBV7-8 and TRBJ2-3; D uncertain. Between the trimmed V and J ends, which lost 1 base and 4 bases, there was a span of 6 bases. Germline lookup yields CDR1 SGHVS and CDR2 FQNEAQ. The length of the CDR3 is 13 residues. The CDR3 region has the DNA TGTGCCAGCAGCTTAGGAAGAGCAGATACGCAGTATTTT. Protein: CASSLGRADTQYF.

The V call is TRBV20-1, the J call TRBJ1-1; 7 positions match TRBD1. The CDR3 sequence is 11 residues long. The germline gives CDR1 DFQATT, CDR2 SNEGSKA (reference sequence). With V trimmed by 6 bases and J by 10 bases, 8 bases remained unmatched. The CDR3 region has the DNA TGCAGTGCCATCGACAGGGTAGGAGCTTTCTTT. It codes for CSAIDRVGAFF.

CDR3 sequence reads: CATSVGGRTSGLLSYNEQFF. Written as DNA, the CDR3 is TGTGCCACCAGTGTAGGGGGCAGGACTAGCGGGCTCCTATCCTACAATGAGCAGTTCTTC. This chain uses TRBV24-1 with TRBJ2-1, with TRBD2 matching 11 bases. Germline-derived CDR1 and CDR2 are KGHDR and SFDVKD. The CDR3 is 20 amino acids. The junction had 15 bases not matched to a gene; V was cut back by 5 bases and J by 1 base.

The V call is TRBV30, the J call TRBJ2-7; TRBD1 or TRBD2 may be the D gene (5 bases each). Germline lookup yields CDR1 GTSNPN and CDR2 SVGIG (reference sequence). V was trimmed by 2 bases and J by 1 base, leaving 12 bases between them. The CDR3 extends over 14 amino acids. The DNA for the CDR3 is TGTGCCTGGAGTCCCGGGACCTTTTCCTACGAGCAGTACTTC. It specifies CAWSPGTFSYEQYF.